The following is a T cell receptor (beta chain) sequence with its context. Its cognate antigen is unknown. The data were taken from a study of CD8+ T cells in alopecia areata. General study results and limits: Uncertainty remains about how baseline CD8+ expansion links to response, with one nonresponder.

The germline gives CDR1 PRHDT, CDR2 FYEKMQ (reference sequence). The CDR3 extends over 12 amino acids. Trimming left V 1 base short and J 5 bases short, with 5 bases between. Treatment: oral pan-JAK inhibitor, 5-10 mg twice daily. Sequencing relied on a cDNA template that was reverse transcribed from extracted RNA. TCRdb keeps only in-frame clones here, not all; method: immunoSEQ multiplex PCR. The sample gives fewer than 150,000 clones, 58% of which show up once; approximately 31% is in the top ten. This rearrangement joins TRBV13 to TRBJ2-5; D is uncertain. This specimen consisted of CD8+ T cells sorted from blood, obtained at week 4, from a patient treated with tofacitinib. The TCR comes from a human donor with alopecia areata. The CDR3 loop reads CASSLAAETQYF. As DNA, the CDR3 is TGTGCCAGCAGCTTAGCGGCGGAGACCCAGTACTTC.